This T cell receptor beta chain was identified during a study of blood T cell repertoires in COVID-19. CDR3 size: 17 residues. Germline V gene data show CDR1 as MNHEY and CDR2 as SVGEGT. V gave up 6 bases and J gave up 2 bases; unmatched junction bases: 16. Per the study methods: Nucleated cell counts were estimated from reference gene primer amplification. Only in-frame clones appear in the TCRdb table, and some are missing; sequencing was by immunoSEQ multiplex PCR. V, J and clone size reflect that table, while D and trimming were determined from the DNA. The sample shows about 290,000 clones, around 85% of them seen only once.

This rearrangement joins TRBV6-2 or TRBV6-3 to TRBJ2-7, with 7 bases aligning to TRBD1. Sequencing was done on a sample of peripheral blood. This sequence was found in a woman aged 45-59 years with active or convalescent COVID-19. CDR3 protein: CASSFLLQTGSPYEQYF. The CDR3 DNA follows: TGTGCCAGCAGCTTTCTTCTCCAGACAGGGTCACCCTACGAGCAGTACTTC.